The 18 T cell receptor beta chains listed next were all sequenced from one sample in a study of shared clonotypes between healthy human individuals. The assay was immunoSEQ multiplex PCR, and TCRdb's table has in-frame clones only and misses some. This table has 650,000 to 750,000 clones, more than 70% appearing once. The sample taken for sequencing was memory CD4+ T cells sorted from blood. Subset of the sample: CD45RA-negative fraction. The receptors were gathered from a woman aged 30 to 39 in good health.

This clone showed up just once. The rearrangement uses TRBV27 and TRBJ2-7, with D perhaps being TRBD1 or TRBD2 (5 bases each). Trimming took off 5 bases at V and 4 bases at J, with 15 bases between the two ends. Looked up from germline, CDR1 is MNHEY and CDR2 is SMNVEV (reference sequence). The CDR3 runs to 14 residues. CDR3 region: CASSARDGGYEQYF. CDR3 sequence (DNA): TGTGCCAGCAGTGCCCGGGACGGAGGATACGAGCAGTACTTC.

This rearrangement joins TRBV28 to TRBJ1-2; D uncertain. The germline V and J ends were trimmed by 1 base and 4 bases, with 19 bases remaining between them. From germline, CDR1 is MDHEN and CDR2 SYDVKM. The CDR3 covers 17 residues. CDR3 protein: CASSLSGRRGNVYGYTF. DNA of the CDR3: TGTGCCAGCAGTTTATCTGGCCGACGAGGGAATGTCTATGGCTACACCTTC.

This clone was seen a few times. This chain connects TRBV15 to TRBJ2-1, with D perhaps TRBD2 (6 bases). The length of the CDR3 is 16 residues. Trimming stripped 7 bases from V and 0 bases from J, with 16 bases between. CDR1 and CDR2 from the germline V gene are LNHNV and YYDKDF (reference sequence). CDR3 DNA sequence: TGTGCCACCACGGGGCCGGGGGAGCTCTCCTACAATGAGCAGTTCTTC. The encoded protein is CATTGPGELSYNEQFF.

The genes are TRBV14 and TRBJ2-1; tentatively, D is TRBD1 (5 bases). The germline V gene has CDR1 SGHDN and CDR2 FVKESK. The CDR3 runs to 15 residues. Trimming took 4 bases from V and 1 from J, leaving 11 bases between them. CDR3 in amino acids: CASSRLSGSYNEQFF. In DNA, the CDR3 is TGTGCCAGCAGCCGATTGTCAGGGTCCTACAATGAGCAGTTCTTC.

This clone was found once. The chain couples TRBV28 to TRBJ1-2; a weak D match, TRBD1 (6 bases). This CDR3 is 15 amino acids long. V was clipped by 5 bases and J by 0 bases, with 13 bases between them. Germline lookup yields CDR1 MDHEN and CDR2 SYDVKM. The CDR3, as DNA: TGTGCCAGCAGTCCACGGACAGAAGCTAACTATGGCTACACCTTC. Encoded protein: CASSPRTEANYGYTF.

This clone was seen just once. The chain joins TRBV6-1 to TRBJ2-7; 7 bases line up with TRBD2. J lost 4 bases, V lost 2 bases, and 8 bases had no gene match. The CDR3 consists of 15 residues. Germline V lookup: CDR1 MNHNS, CDR2 SASEGT. CDR3 sequence (DNA): TGTGCCAGCAGTGAAACGGCTAGCGGAGAGTACGAGCAGTACTTC. Translating gives CASSETASGEYEQYF.

The V call is TRBV7-9, the J call TRBJ2-2, with a possible D match to TRBD1 (6 bases). This CDR3 spans 14 amino acids. Trimming took off 6 bases at V and 3 bases at J, with 11 bases between the two ends. Germline values: CDR1 SEHNR, CDR2 FQNEAQ (reference sequence). CDR3 residues: CASRTGPDTGELFF. The CDR3, as DNA: TGTGCCAGCAGGACAGGCCCCGACACCGGGGAGCTGTTTTTT.

The chain carries TRBV28 and TRBJ2-2, with D uncertain. This CDR3 contains 12 residues. The germline V and J ends were trimmed by 7 bases and 7 bases, with 10 bases remaining between them. CDR1 and CDR2 from the germline V gene are MDHEN and SYDVKM. The CDR3 protein is CASNLYRGELFF. CDR3 sequence (DNA): TGTGCCAGCAACCTATACCGCGGGGAGCTGTTTTTT.

About this clone itself: This sample also contains other DNA sequences that code for the same CDR3. J is TRBJ1-2 and V is TRBV28; D not resolved. Germline V gives CDR1 MDHEN, CDR2 SYDVKM. V was pared by 2 bases and J by 1 base, with 5 bases between. There are 13 residues in the CDR3. For the CDR3, the DNA is TGTGCCAGCAGTTTAAGTCTTAACTATGGCTACACCTTC. Translation gives CASSLSLNYGYTF.

A few counts support this clone. This sequence joins TRBV10-2 and TRBJ1-1; D unresolved. The length of the CDR3 is 13 residues. In germline, CDR1 is WSHSY, CDR2 SAAADI. Deletions cut 1 base from V and 0 bases from J, with 3 bases between. CDR3 nucleotide sequence: TGCGCCAGCAGTGAGTTCCTGAACACTGAAGCTTTCTTT. Translation: CASSEFLNTEAFF.

The chain combines TRBV6-1 with TRBJ2-4; D might be TRBD1 or TRBD2, each matching 5 bases. With 3 bases removed from V and 0 bases from J, the gap between germline ends came to 18 bases. The V gene's germline CDR1 is MNHNS and CDR2 SASEGT. The CDR3 is made up of 18 amino acids. The CDR3 nucleotides read TGTGCCAGCAGTGACGCTGGACTGGGGGTTATAGCCAAAAACATTCAGTACTTC. Translating gives CASSDAGLGVIAKNIQYF.

V and J are TRBV5-1 and TRBJ2-3; 7 positions match TRBD1. The CDR3 spans 16 residues. Trimming at V came to 4 bases and at J to 0 bases, leaving 8 bases not matched to a gene. From germline, CDR1 is SGHRS and CDR2 YFSETQ. The CDR3 DNA reads TGCGCCAGCAGCGTAGGGACAGCTATTAGCACAGATACGCAGTATTTT. Translated, it gives CASSVGTAISTDTQYF.

The V and J genes are TRBV19 and TRBJ1-4; TRBD1 matches 7 bases. CDR3 length: 15 amino acids. With V trimmed by 5 bases and J by 7 bases, 10 bases remained unmatched. Germline CDR1 LNHDA, CDR2 SQIVND (reference sequence). In nucleotides, the CDR3 is TGTGCCAGTAGTCCCCGGGACAGTTCATTTGAAAAACTGTTTTTT. Translated, it gives CASSPRDSSFEKLFF.

A word on this clone: Other DNA sequences of this sample code for an identical CDR3. The chain links TRBV5-1 to TRBJ2-1, with 7 bases fitting TRBD1. There are 12 residues in the CDR3. In germline, CDR1 is SGHRS, CDR2 YFSETQ. The J segment lost 10 bases and the V segment lost 2 bases, leaving 3 bases of the junction unmatched. The CDR3 spells CASSLGGGEQFF. CDR3 nucleotide sequence: TGCGCCAGCAGCTTAGGGGGCGGGGAGCAGTTCTTC.

The V call is TRBV5-1, the J call TRBJ2-7, with TRBD2 matching 14 bases. The CDR3 extends over 15 amino acids. Germline CDR1 reads SGHRS; CDR2 reads YFSETQ. V lost 4 bases to trimming and J lost 5 bases; unmatched junction nucleotides: 5. The CDR3 protein is CASSLGTSGSHEQYF. CDR3 in DNA: TGCGCCAGCAGCCTAGGGACTAGCGGGAGCCACGAGCAGTACTTC.

The V call is TRBV28, the J call TRBJ1-2, with 7 nucleotides matching TRBD1. Germline CDR1 and CDR2: MDHEN and SYDVKM. CDR3 size: 14 residues. V shed 4 bases and J 4 bases; nucleotides not matched to a gene: 6. CDR3 sequence: CASSYPGDSYGYTF. CDR3 sequence (DNA): TGTGCCAGCAGTTACCCGGGGGACAGCTATGGCTACACCTTC.

The table lists this clone with many counts. The chain carries TRBV6-6 and TRBJ2-7; a possible D gene is TRBD1 (5 bases). The V gene lost 11 bases and the J gene lost 1 base, with 18 bases spanning the gap. From germline, CDR1 is MNHNY and CDR2 SVGAGI (reference sequence). The CDR3 is 14 residues long. Here the CDR3 DNA reads TGTGCCCCCAGTCAGGGTAAGAAGTCCTACGAGCAGTACTTC. Translated: CAPSQGKKSYEQYF.

This chain joins TRBV7-9 and TRBJ2-1, with 13 nucleotides matching TRBD2. The CDR3 is 15 amino acids. The junction had 2 bases not matched to a gene; V was cut back by 5 bases and J by 4 bases. Germline values: CDR1 SEHNR, CDR2 FQNEAQ (reference sequence). CDR3 coding DNA: TGTGCCAGCAGCCTACTAGCGGGAGGGTACAATGAGCAGTTCTTC. Translating it yields CASSLLAGGYNEQFF.